This is a list of T cell receptor beta chains from one sample in a study of HIV-infected patients and healthy controls. TCRdb redid the calling of the 5' RACE reads with MiXCR, one entry per CDR3 protein. The sample includes around 3,400 distinct CDR3 sequences, roughly 22% of them seen just once. Source: blood, taken before antiretroviral therapy. These receptors were taken from an adult with HIV infection. CDR3s include the opening cysteine and the closing phenylalanine or tryptophan. D genes are given only for firm matches. Part of the rows lack a size; the others show once, few, many or a class for expanded clones.

clone size,V gene,D gene,J gene,CDR3 DNA,CDR3 protein
NA,TRBV6-5,NA,TRBJ1-1,TGTGCCAGCAGTCCCACTATTGGCTGGAACACTGAAGCTTTCTTT,CASSPTIGWNTEAFF
medium-sized,TRBV20-1,TRBD2,TRBJ2-2,TGCAGTGCTAGAAGACTAGCGGGGGATTACACCGGGGAGCTGTTTTTT,CSARRLAGDYTGELFF
medium-sized,TRBV4-2,NA,TRBJ2-5,TGTGCCAGCAGCCAAGATTTCTTAAGCGGCGGCTCGTACCAAGAGACCCAGTACTTC,CASSQDFLSGGSYQETQYF
NA,TRBV3-1,NA,TRBJ2-3,TGTGCCAGCAGAGTAATAGCGGCTGAGCCGGATACGCAGTATTTT,CASRVIAAEPDTQYF
few,TRBV15,NA,TRBJ2-5,TGTGCCACCAGCAGAGATCTACGGGAAGAGACCCAGTACTTC,CATSRDLREETQYF
NA,TRBV29-1,NA,TRBJ1-2,TGCAGCGCACCATTGGGGTCAACGTATGGCTACACCTTC,CSAPLGSTYGYTF
large,TRBV20-1,TRBD2,TRBJ2-1,TGCAGTGCTAGTAGGCTAGCGGGGGGGCGGGACAATGAGCAGTTCTTC,CSASRLAGGRDNEQFF
NA,TRBV5-6,TRBD1,TRBJ2-7,TGTGCCAGCAGCCCCGGGACAGCGGACTCCTACGAGCAGTACTTC,CASSPGTADSYEQYF
NA,TRBV7-2,TRBD1,TRBJ1-2,TGTGCCAGCAGCATTGGGACAGGGGACTATGGCTACACCTTC,CASSIGTGDYGYTF
NA,TRBV13,TRBD2,TRBJ2-5,TGTGCCAGCAGTCTCGGACTAGCGGGGTTTGGGGGGGTCCAAGAGACCCAGTACTTC,CASSLGLAGFGGVQETQYF
NA,TRBV19,NA,TRBJ1-5,TGTGCCAGTAGTATAGGGGTGCTTCGGCAGGGAAATCAGCCCCAGCATTTT,CASSIGVLRQGNQPQHF
NA,TRBV29-1,TRBD1,TRBJ1-2,TGCAGCGTTGGGGACAGGGGCTATGGCTACACCTTC,CSVGDRGYGYTF
medium-sized,TRBV7-3,TRBD1,TRBJ2-1,TGTGCCAGCGGACAGGGAAAAGTCTATGAGCAGTTCTTC,CASGQGKVYEQFF
medium-sized,TRBV4-2,TRBD2,TRBJ2-1,TGTGCCAGCAGCCTTGGGACTAGCGGGAGAAATTACAATGAGCAGTTCTTC,CASSLGTSGRNYNEQFF
NA,TRBV19,NA,TRBJ1-1,TGTGCCAGTAGTATTGAGTATGGGAACACTGAAGCTTTCTTT,CASSIEYGNTEAFF
medium-sized,TRBV13,NA,TRBJ1-1,TGTGCCAGCACCATAGCCGGTATGAACACTGAAGCTTTCTTT,CASTIAGMNTEAFF
medium-sized,TRBV27,NA,TRBJ2-3,TGTGCCAGCAGTTTCAACACAGATACGCAGTATTTT,CASSFNTDTQYF
NA,TRBV18,NA,TRBJ1-2,TGTGCCAGCTCACCAGCAGCCCCCGACGAGACCAACTTC,CASSPAAPDETNF
NA,TRBV7-9,NA,TRBJ2-3,TGTGCCAGCAGATTAGCGCTTGGGGGGATCGGCTCAGATACGCAGTATTTT,CASRLALGGIGSDTQYF
NA,TRBV7-2,TRBD1,TRBJ1-1,TGTGCCAGCAGCCGTGACAGGGGGGACACTGAAGCTTTCTTT,CASSRDRGDTEAFF
medium-sized,TRBV20-1,NA,TRBJ1-3,TGCAGTGCTAGAGATGAGATGAAATCGGTCAGCTCTGGAAACACCATATATTTT,CSARDEMKSVSSGNTIYF
few,TRBV3-1,NA,TRBJ2-3,TGTGCCAGCAGCCCCCCCTCGGGGGTGGATACGCAGTATTTT,CASSPPSGVDTQYF
NA,TRBV11-2,NA,TRBJ2-4,TGTGCCAGCAGCTTAGATATACGGCTAGTAGAGTACTTC,CASSLDIRLVEYF
medium-sized,TRBV7-9,NA,TRBJ2-3,TGTGCCAGCAGCCCAAGGAGCATATCTAGCACAGATACGCAGTATTTT,CASSPRSISSTDTQYF
NA,TRBV7-8,NA,TRBJ2-5,TGTGCCAGCAGCTTAGCGCATGGGAAGCAAGAGACCCAGTACTTC,CASSLAHGKQETQYF
medium-sized,TRBV5-1,NA,TRBJ1-2,TGCGCCAGCAGCTTGGAGGACAGTAACTATGGCTACACCTTC,CASSLEDSNYGYTF
NA,TRBV6-1,NA,TRBJ2-3,TGTGCCAGCAGTGAATTACACAGCACAGATACGCAGTATTTT,CASSELHSTDTQYF
NA,TRBV4-1,NA,TRBJ2-2,TGCGCCAGCAGCCAATCTCCCGGGACGGGCCTTACCGGGGAGCTGTTTTTT,CASSQSPGTGLTGELFF
medium-sized,TRBV6-2/TRBV6-3,NA,TRBJ2-1,TGTGCCAGCAGTTTCCCTAACAGGCTACACAATGAGCAGTTCTTC,CASSFPNRLHNEQFF
medium-sized,TRBV6-5,TRBD2,TRBJ2-5,TGTGCCAGCAGTTACGCCGGGGCTAGCGGAAAGAAAGAGACCCAGTACTTC,CASSYAGASGKKETQYF
NA,TRBV19,TRBD1,TRBJ2-7,TGTGCCAGTAGTATGAAGGTGGACAGGTCCTACGAGCAGTACTTC,CASSMKVDRSYEQYF
few,TRBV29-1,NA,TRBJ2-1,TGCAGCGCGGATTCCGGGACTCAACCGGGGGAGCAGTTCTTC,CSADSGTQPGEQFF
few,TRBV5-1,TRBD1,TRBJ2-7,TGCGCCAGCCATACAGGGGCGCTTTTTTACGAGCAGTACTTC,CASHTGALFYEQYF
few,TRBV27,NA,TRBJ1-1,TGTGCCAGCAGTTCACTAGTAGGATCTGAAGCTTTCTTT,CASSSLVGSEAFF
medium-sized,TRBV20-1,TRBD1,TRBJ2-1,TGCAGTGCTCCCCCCGGGACAGACTACAATGAGCAGTTCTTC,CSAPPGTDYNEQFF
NA,TRBV5-4,NA,TRBJ2-1,TGTGCCAGCAGCAGCCCTAGGTTTGGCTCCTACAATGAGCAGTTCTTC,CASSSPRFGSYNEQFF
few,TRBV24-1,NA,TRBJ1-2,TGTGCCACCAGTGACCCCGGAAGGGCCTATGGCTACACCTTC,CATSDPGRAYGYTF
few,TRBV12-3/TRBV12-4,TRBD2,TRBJ2-1,TGTGCCAGCAGTTCCGGGACTAGTAATGAGCAGTTCTTC,CASSSGTSNEQFF
medium-sized,TRBV3-1,NA,TRBJ2-7,TGTGCCAGCAGCCCAACCGGCCGGCACCTCTCCTACGAGCAGTACTTC,CASSPTGRHLSYEQYF
medium-sized,TRBV4-1,NA,TRBJ2-3,TGCGCCAGCAGCCCCACTAGTCTGAGTGGAGATACGCAGTATTTT,CASSPTSLSGDTQYF
NA,TRBV27,NA,TRBJ2-1,TGTGCCAGCAGTTTCGGGGTTGGCAATGAGCAGTTCTTC,CASSFGVGNEQFF
medium-sized,TRBV5-1,NA,TRBJ2-3,TGCGCCAGCAGCTCCCGCGGGCCAGGGGTATCATCAGATACGCAGTATTTT,CASSSRGPGVSSDTQYF
medium-sized,TRBV9,TRBD2,TRBJ2-1,TGTGCCAGCAGCCCGGGACTAGCGGCTAACAATGAGCAGTTCTTC,CASSPGLAANNEQFF
NA,TRBV5-1,NA,TRBJ1-1,TGCGCCAGAAGCGGGGGCGCAAGCACTGAAGCTTTCTTT,CARSGGASTEAFF
NA,TRBV2,NA,TRBJ1-2,TGTGCCAGCAGTGAAGCCTGGGACACCAAATCTGATGGCTACACCTTC,CASSEAWDTKSDGYTF
NA,TRBV6-2/TRBV6-3,NA,TRBJ2-1,TGTGCCAGCAGTTACTTAACGGGTCTCGTCTTC,CASSYLTGLVF
NA,TRBV4-2,NA,TRBJ2-1,TGTGCCAGCAGCCAAGATTCTTCGGCCTACAATGAGCAGTTCTTC,CASSQDSSAYNEQFF
medium-sized,TRBV19,TRBD1,TRBJ1-5,TGTGCCAGTAGCCATACAGGGGCTCTTGGTCAGCCCCAGCATTTT,CASSHTGALGQPQHF
medium-sized,TRBV12-3/TRBV12-4,NA,TRBJ1-2,TGTGCCAGCAGTACCGGGACACATCATGGCTACACCTTC,CASSTGTHHGYTF
NA,TRBV12-3/TRBV12-4,NA,TRBJ2-1,TGTGCCAGCAGTCTCGGTGGTTTGGGGCAGTTCTTC,CASSLGGLGQFF
medium-sized,TRBV6-5,TRBD2,TRBJ2-7,TGTGCCAGCTCCGGACTAGCGGGGGGCCGGAAGTACGAGCAGTACTTC,CASSGLAGGRKYEQYF
NA,TRBV5-1,NA,TRBJ1-6,TGCGCCAGCAGCTTCCAGGGAGTAGGGAATTCACCCCTCCACTTT,CASSFQGVGNSPLHF
NA,TRBV14,NA,TRBJ2-1,TGTGCCAGCATCCAATATGACTCCTACAATGAGCAGTTCTTC,CASIQYDSYNEQFF
medium-sized,TRBV7-8,NA,TRBJ2-7,TGTGCCAGCAGCTTAGTCGACCGCTCCTACGAGCAGTACTTC,CASSLVDRSYEQYF
medium-sized,TRBV12-3/TRBV12-4,TRBD1,TRBJ1-2,TGTGCCAGCAGTAGGACAGGGGGCTACACCTTC,CASSRTGGYTF
medium-sized,TRBV5-1,NA,TRBJ1-1,TGCGCCAGCAGCTCACGAGGTCGGGGTGAAACTGAAGCTTTCTTT,CASSSRGRGETEAFF
medium-sized,TRBV7-2,TRBD2,TRBJ2-3,TGTGCCAGCAGCCCTGGCCGAAATGGGGGACTAAGGGCGTATTTT,CASSPGRNGGLRAYF
medium-sized,TRBV5-4,NA,TRBJ1-2,TGTGCCAGCAGCTTAGGGATGCGGGATGGCTACACCTTC,CASSLGMRDGYTF